What follows are 6 T cell receptor beta chains derived from one specimen sequenced in a study of T cells in Graves' hyperthyroidism and ophthalmopathy. Researchers took RNA transcripts and amplified the TCR beta CDR3 regions from them. The primer set for the first-round RT-PCR of the TCR CDR3 was HTBI. TCRdb re-called the multiplex PCR reads with MiXCR, one entry per CDR3 protein. The table records around 600,000 distinct CDR3 sequences, 16% of them present only once. Material for sequencing was blood. The receptors were sampled from a woman aged 40 to 50 with Graves' ophthalmopathy.

This clonotype was seen more than once but under ten times. This rearrangement joins TRBV27 to TRBJ2-1, with TRBD2 matching over 8 bases. V trimming: 8 bases; J trimming: 8 bases; junction bases outside the gene matches: 8. CDR3 length: 13 amino acids. Germline V gene sequence: CDR1 MNHEY, CDR2 SMNVEV (reference sequence). This CDR3 reads CASGAGGAYEQFF. CDR3 in DNA: TGTGCCAGCGGGGCCGGGGGGGCGTATGAGCAGTTCTTC.

In its sample, this clonotype was seen a few times. The CDR3 reads CRAGGASGNTIYF. CDR3 in DNA: TGCAGAGCGGGAGGGGCATCTGGAAACACCATATATTTT. J is TRBJ1-3 and V is TRBV29-1; D is possibly TRBD1 (5 bases). The CDR3 covers 13 residues. Germline lookup yields CDR1 SQVTM and CDR2 ANQGSEA.

The chain combines TRBV13 with TRBJ2-5, with 7 bases fitting TRBD2. The V segment lost 5 bases and the J segment 5 bases; nucleotides outside the gene matches: 8. This CDR3 is built from 14 residues. Germline V gene data show CDR1 as PRHDT and CDR2 as FYEKMQ (reference sequence). For the CDR3, the DNA is TGTGCCAGCAGCCCTCGGGGGGTAGGGGAGACCCAGTACTTC. Amino acid sequence: CASSPRGVGETQYF.

This clonotype showed up many times. The chain joins TRBV12-3 or TRBV12-4 to TRBJ2-5; tentatively, D is TRBD1 (6 bases). Trimming removed 5 bases from V and 1 base from J, with 23 bases in between. The CDR3 loop spans 18 amino acids. CDR3 residues: CASSPDRMMTYSQETQYF. CDR3 nucleotides: TGTGCCAGCAGTCCTGACAGGATGATGACTTACAGCCAAGAGACCCAGTACTTC.

This clonotype has only a few counts. The V and J genes are TRBV15 and TRBJ1-4, with D possibly being TRBD1 (6 bases). The CDR3 runs 18 residues. Germline CDR1 and CDR2: LNHNV and YYDKDF (reference sequence). V lost 0 bases to trimming and J lost 0 bases, with 14 bases between them. CDR3 sequence: CATSRDGGQRSTNEKLFF. CDR3 in DNA: TGTGCCACCAGCAGAGACGGCGGACAGAGATCAACTAATGAAAAACTGTTTTTT.

This clonotype was seen only a few times. This could be a read error, since a much larger clone is one nucleotide away. The conserved phenylalanine or tryptophan is not found at the CDR3 terminus, so this likely reflects a read error. The rearrangement links TRBV3-1 to TRBJ1-1; D unresolved. The CDR3 has 15 amino acids. Germline values: CDR1 LGHDT, CDR2 YNNKEL (reference sequence). V shed 1 base and J shed 1 base, with 10 bases lying between them. CDR3 in DNA: TGTGCCAGCAGCCAAGGGCCCCGACAGAACACTGAAGCTTTCCTT. Translating it yields CASSQGPRQNTEAFL.